The 7 T cell receptor beta chains below were found in one sample sequenced in a study of OX40 agonist ivuxolimab in advanced cancers. TCRdb keeps only in-frame clones here, not all; method: immunoSEQ multiplex PCR. Counted here are under 150,000 clones, 85% to 90% occurring once; the ten biggest clones make up 0.55%. The sequences come from CD4+ or CD8+ T cells sorted from blood, collected in a trial of the OX40 agonist ivuxolimab. These receptors all stem from an adult with an advanced solid tumor such as melanoma, head and neck, liver or kidney cancer.

The chain carries TRBV27 and TRBJ2-5; 7 bases line up with TRBD2. Germline V CDR1 and CDR2: MNHEY, SMNVEV (reference sequence). This CDR3 contains 13 residues. The ends lost 3 bases at V and 4 bases at J; junction bases unmatched: 2. The CDR3 DNA follows: TGTGCCAGCAGTTTTAGGGAGGGAGAGACCCAGTACTTC. Amino acids: CASSFREGETQYF.

The chain employs TRBV15 and TRBJ2-7; D is undetermined. The CDR3 extends over 12 amino acids. Looked up from germline, CDR1 is LNHNV and CDR2 is YYDKDF (reference sequence). The V end lost 0 bases, the J end lost 6 bases, and 6 bases lay between the germline ends. This chain's CDR3 is CATSRDPSEQYF. DNA for the CDR3: TGTGCCACCAGCAGAGATCCGTCCGAGCAGTACTTC.

The rearrangement joins TRBV5-1 to TRBJ1-2, with D possibly matching TRBD1 (6 bases). The CDR3 extends over 14 amino acids. V was pared by 4 bases and J by 9 bases, with 19 bases between. Germline CDR1 SGHRS, CDR2 YFSETQ. In nucleotides, the CDR3 is TGCGCCAGCAGCCTGGAAACAGGGCCTGCTCGCTACACCTTC. Protein product: CASSLETGPARYTF.

This clone showed up just once. This sequence joins TRBV5-1 and TRBJ2-3; 13 bases match TRBD2. The CDR3 runs to 16 residues. The germline V gene has CDR1 SGHRS and CDR2 YFSETQ. The J segment lost 4 bases and the V segment lost 4 bases, leaving 6 bases of the junction unmatched. CDR3 loop: CASSLTLAGGPDTQYF. The CDR3 DNA reads as TGCGCCAGCAGCCTGACACTAGCGGGGGGGCCAGATACGCAGTATTTT.

J is TRBJ2-6 and V is TRBV5-1, with 10 nucleotides matching TRBD2. The length of the CDR3 is 20 residues. With V trimmed by 4 bases and J by 0 bases, 13 bases remained unmatched. Germline lookup yields CDR1 SGHRS and CDR2 YFSETQ. DNA of the CDR3: TGCGCCAGCAGCCCCAGGGTAGCGGGGGGTCAACGCTCTGGGGCCAACGTCCTGACTTTC. It yields the protein CASSPRVAGGQRSGANVLTF.

The gene calls are TRBV2 and TRBJ1-1, with D unclear. V lost 4 bases, J lost 7 bases, and 7 bases lay in between. The CDR3 is made up of 11 amino acids. The V gene's germline CDR1 is SNHLY and CDR2 FYNNEI. CDR3 residues: CASSVLHEAFF. CDR3 DNA sequence: TGTGCCAGCAGTGTTCTTCATGAAGCTTTCTTT.

The rearrangement links TRBV30 to TRBJ2-2, with a tentative D call TRBD1 (5 bases). V shed 0 bases and J shed 6 bases, with 11 bases lying between them. CDR1 and CDR2 from the germline V gene are GTSNPN and SVGIG (reference sequence). The CDR3 loop spans 14 amino acids. This chain's CDR3 is CAWSVQAGPGELFF. CDR3 bases: TGTGCCTGGAGTGTACAGGCAGGTCCCGGGGAGCTGTTTTTT.